Listed here are 30 T cell receptor beta chains from one sample, sequenced in a study of blood T cell repertoires in COVID-19. The assay was immunoSEQ multiplex PCR, and TCRdb's table has in-frame clones only and misses some. Of around 160,000 clones listed, 84% are singletons. The sequenced sample was PBMCs or T cells enriched from blood (not recorded which). These receptors were taken from a woman aged 45-60 years who had been exposed to COVID-19.

V gene TRBV2 combines with J gene TRBJ1-4; D gene unclear. This CDR3 is 14 amino acids long. The V and J ends lost 7 bases and 0 bases respectively, with 9 bases between them. From germline, CDR1 is SNHLY and CDR2 FYNNEI. The CDR3 loop is CASMRFATNEKLFF. In DNA form, the CDR3 reads TGTGCCAGCATGCGTTTTGCAACTAATGAAAAACTGTTTTTT.

The chain carries TRBV7-8 and TRBJ1-5; D might be TRBD1 (6 bases). Trimming cost V 0 bases and J 3 bases, with 12 bases left between them. CDR1 is SGHVS, CDR2 FQNEAQ, per germline. The CDR3 is made up of 16 amino acids. CDR3 in DNA: TGTGCCAGCAGCTTAGCCGGCAGGGGCGACAATCAGCCCCAGCATTTT. Translated: CASSLAGRGDNQPQHF.

This sequence joins TRBV5-1 and TRBJ2-2; D possibly corresponds to TRBD1 (6 bases). V lost 6 bases and J lost 6, with 9 bases in between. CDR3 size: 12 residues. Germline CDR1 is SGHRS and CDR2 is YFSETQ. CDR3 in amino acids: CASNRVAGELFF. For the CDR3, the DNA is TGCGCCAGCAACAGGGTCGCCGGGGAGCTGTTTTTT.

This rearrangement joins TRBV7-2 to TRBJ2-5; a weak D match, TRBD2 (7 bases). V was clipped by 5 bases and J by 5 bases, with 15 bases between them. This CDR3 region has 14 residues. Looked up from germline, CDR1 is SGHTA and CDR2 is FQGNSA. The CDR3 spells CASSPFGGRETQYF. For the CDR3, the DNA is TGTGCCAGCAGCCCGTTCGGGGGGCGGGAGACCCAGTACTTC.

The chain has TRBV28 and TRBJ2-3, with 14 bases aligning to TRBD2. Trimming took 8 bases from V and 0 from J; bases not matched to a gene: 4. The CDR3 loop spans 16 amino acids. In germline, CDR1 is MDHEN, CDR2 SYDVKM. Here the CDR3 reads CASGTSGGPSTDTQYF. The CDR3 bases are TGTGCCAGCGGGACTAGCGGGGGCCCTAGCACAGATACGCAGTATTTT.

The chain has TRBV27 and TRBJ2-7, with 8 bases fitting TRBD2. This CDR3 is 13 amino acids long. Germline assignment: CDR1 MNHEY and CDR2 SMNVEV (reference sequence). The junction had 4 bases not matched to a gene; V was cut back by 6 bases and J by 3 bases. The chain's CDR3 is CASSRGGYYEQYF. Here the CDR3 DNA reads TGTGCCAGCAGCCGCGGGGGGTACTACGAGCAGTACTTC.

V and J are TRBV6-2 or TRBV6-3 and TRBJ1-1; tentative D call: TRBD1 (5 bases). The CDR3 covers 13 residues. Germline values: CDR1 MNHEY, CDR2 SVGEGT. Trimming shortened V by 2 bases and J by 9 bases, and 13 bases separated the two germline ends. The chain's CDR3 is CASSYGEGRKAFF. The DNA of the CDR3 is TGTGCCAGCAGTTACGGGGAGGGGCGAAAAGCTTTCTTT.

The V call is TRBV18, the J call TRBJ1-1; D gene ambiguous. Germline assignment: CDR1 KGHSH and CDR2 LQKENI. Trimming stripped 3 bases from V and 2 bases from J, with 7 bases between. CDR3 length equals 13 residues. CDR3 nucleotides: TGTGCCAGCTCACCGAAGAGAAACACTGAAGCTTTCTTT. Protein product: CASSPKRNTEAFF.

This clone was counted between two and nine times. This CDR3 is also generated by other DNA sequences in the sample. The chain uses TRBV16 and TRBJ1-2; the D gene is possibly TRBD1 (6 bases). V was cut by 0 bases and J by 1 base, with 6 bases left in between. The CDR3 loop spans 14 amino acids. CDR1 KGHSY and CDR2 FQNENV come from the germline V gene. The CDR3 DNA is TGTGCCAGCAGCCAATCAGGGGGTAACTATGGCTACACCTTC. Its protein is CASSQSGGNYGYTF.

The V gene is TRBV9, the J gene TRBJ2-5; no reliable D call. CDR1 SGDLS and CDR2 YYNGEE come from the germline V gene. This CDR3 spans 12 amino acids. V was trimmed by 0 bases and J by 3 bases, leaving 3 bases between them. As DNA, the CDR3 is TGTGCCAGCAGCGTAGCAGAAGAGACCCAGTACTTC. As protein: CASSVAEETQYF.

This clone was detected once. The chain combines TRBV5-1 with TRBJ1-2, with 7 bases identical to TRBD1. The germline CDR1 and CDR2 sequences are SGHRS and YFSETQ. The V and J ends lost 2 bases and 2 bases, in that order; junction bases with no gene match: 6. CDR3 length: 15 residues. The CDR3 region has the DNA TGCGCCAGCAGCTTAGATGGACAGGCGAACTATGGCTACACCTTC. Translated: CASSLDGQANYGYTF.

V gene TRBV5-1 combines with J gene TRBJ1-5; 9 nucleotides line up with TRBD1. Germline V gene sequence: CDR1 SGHRS, CDR2 YFSETQ. Germline trimming cut 3 bases from V and 6 bases from J; bases unmatched to any gene: 4. The CDR3 contains 14 residues. This chain's CDR3 is CASSWDREGQPQHF. The DNA of the CDR3 is TGCGCCAGCAGCTGGGACAGGGAGGGTCAGCCCCAGCATTTT.

The chain links TRBV19 to TRBJ1-4; D is possibly TRBD1 (6 bases). Between the trimmed V and J ends, which lost 7 bases and 0 bases, there was a span of 12 bases. The CDR3 runs to 15 residues. Germline V lookup: CDR1 LNHDA, CDR2 SQIVND (reference sequence). The CDR3 coding sequence is TGTGCCAGTACCCAGGGGACGGCAACTAATGAAAAACTGTTTTTT. This codes for CASTQGTATNEKLFF.

This clone was counted a few times. The gene calls are TRBV7-2 and TRBJ2-1; D not certain. The CDR3 totals 15 residues. V gave up 5 bases and J gave up 0 bases, with 11 bases separating them. Per the germline V gene, CDR1 is SGHTA and CDR2 is FQGNSA. CDR3 DNA sequence: TGTGCCAGCAGCGTCTTACCGAGCTCCTACAATGAGCAGTTCTTC. The encoded protein is CASSVLPSSYNEQFF. Together with reference TRBV7-2 and TRBJ2-1, the CDR3 gives the full variable domain: GAGVSQSPSNKVTEKGKDVELRCDPISGHTALYWYRQSLGQGLEFLIYFQGNSAPDKSGLPSDRFSAERTGGSVSTLTIQRTQQEDSAVYLCASSVLPSSYNEQFFGPGTRLTVL.

The genes are TRBV16 and TRBJ1-6; D gene uncertain. CDR1 and CDR2 from the germline V gene are KGHSY and FQNENV. The CDR3 has 12 residues. Trimming took off 7 bases at V and 10 bases at J, with 11 bases between the two ends. The CDR3 here is CASNEGISPLHF. The CDR3 bases are TGTGCCAGCAACGAGGGTATCTCACCCCTCCACTTT.

This clone was counted a single time. The chain has TRBV18 and TRBJ2-3, with 8 bases aligning to TRBD2. This CDR3 region has 15 residues. Germline CDR1 is KGHSH and CDR2 is LQKENI. V lost 2 bases to trimming and J lost 4 bases; unmatched junction nucleotides: 5. This CDR3 is CASSPIGGVPDTQYF. The CDR3 region has the DNA TGTGCCAGCTCACCAATCGGGGGGGTGCCAGATACGCAGTATTTT. The whole variable domain, filled in from reference TRBV18 and TRBJ2-3, reads NAGVMQNPRHLVRRRGQEARLRCSPMKGHSHVYWYRQLPEEGLKFMVYLQKENIIDESGMPKERFSAEFPKEGPSILRIQQVVRGDSAAYFCASSPIGGVPDTQYFGPGTRLTVL.

This clone was picked up one time. V and J are TRBV9 and TRBJ2-3, with TRBD2 matching over 10 bases. The germline V gene encodes CDR1 SGDLS and CDR2 YYNGEE. V trimming: 4 bases; J trimming: 3 bases; junction bases outside the gene matches: 8. The CDR3 runs 16 residues. CDR3 sequence: CASSLSAGGPTDTQYF. As DNA, the CDR3 is TGTGCCAGCAGCCTATCAGCGGGGGGGCCTACAGATACGCAGTATTTT.

This rearrangement joins TRBV6-5 to TRBJ1-2; weak D call: TRBD1 (6 bases). The CDR3 totals 15 residues. CDR1 and CDR2 from the germline V gene are MNHEY and SVGAGI. Trimming removed 2 bases from V and 4 bases from J, with 14 bases in between. The CDR3 DNA reads TGTGCCAGCAGTTACGAGGCAGGGGTCGTCTATGGCTACACCTTC. Translating gives CASSYEAGVVYGYTF.

This clone was recorded a few times. The genes are TRBV27 and TRBJ2-1; the D gene is possibly TRBD1 (6 bases). Trimming removed 4 bases from V and 0 bases from J, with 10 bases in between. This CDR3 contains 15 residues. Germline lookup yields CDR1 MNHEY and CDR2 SMNVEV (reference sequence). Here the CDR3 DNA reads TGTGCCAGCAGTTATACAGGGCGCTCCTACAATGAGCAGTTCTTC. Amino acid sequence: CASSYTGRSYNEQFF.

V gene TRBV16 combines with J gene TRBJ2-2; D is undetermined. Germline values: CDR1 KGHSY, CDR2 FQNENV. Trimming cost V 0 bases and J 8 bases, with 7 bases left between them. The CDR3 sequence is 13 residues long. CDR3 sequence: CASSQSWAGELFF. The CDR3 DNA reads as TGTGCCAGCAGCCAATCGTGGGCGGGGGAGCTGTTTTTT.

The chain has TRBV6-5 and TRBJ1-5; 7 nucleotides match TRBD1. This CDR3 region has 15 residues. Germline CDR1 is MNHEY and CDR2 is SVGAGI. Trimming cost V 5 bases and J 4 bases; bases outside gene matches: 8. CDR3 sequence: CASSTRQGLNQPQHF. For the CDR3, the DNA is TGTGCCAGCAGTACCCGACAGGGCTTGAATCAGCCCCAGCATTTT.

This clone has a handful of counts. The chain uses TRBV2 and TRBJ2-2; 10 nucleotides align to TRBD1. Germline-derived CDR1 and CDR2 are SNHLY and FYNNEI. The CDR3 runs 15 residues. The trim removed 6 bases at V and 1 base at J, leaving 2 bases unmatched. The CDR3 DNA follows: TGTGCCAGCAGCCGGGACAGGGGGAACACCGGGGAGCTGTTTTTT. Its protein product is CASSRDRGNTGELFF.

This clone was seen a handful of times. CDR3 residues: CASSLSRGTLGTEAFF. The DNA for the CDR3 is TGTGCCAGCTCCCTCAGCCGGGGAACTCTGGGCACTGAAGCTTTCTTT. V usage is TRBV18 and J usage is TRBJ1-1, with D uncertain. Looked up from germline, CDR1 is KGHSH and CDR2 is LQKENI. The CDR3 spans 16 residues. The ends were cut back, 6 bases at V and 4 bases at J, with 21 bases in the middle.

The chain links TRBV19 to TRBJ1-2, with D hard to call. Germline V gene sequence: CDR1 LNHDA, CDR2 SQIVND (reference sequence). V was pared by 5 bases and J by 4 bases, with 14 bases between. The CDR3 sequence is 14 residues long. DNA for the CDR3: TGTGCCAGTAGTCGACGCGAAGCGGGCTATGGCTACACCTTC. Translated: CASSRREAGYGYTF. Based on the CDR3 plus reference TRBV19 and TRBJ1-2, the full variable domain is DGGITQSPKYLFRKEGQNVTLSCEQNLNHDAMYWYRQDPGQGLRLIYYSQIVNDFQKGDIAEGYSVSREKKESFPLTVTSAQKNPTAFYLCASSRREAGYGYTFGSGTRLTVV.

This chain links TRBV10-3 with TRBJ1-2; no definite D call. There are 11 residues in the CDR3. V dropped 2 bases and J dropped 6 bases, with 4 bases sitting between them. Germline lookup yields CDR1 ENHRY and CDR2 SYGVKD. This CDR3 reads CAISEPDGYTF. In nucleotides, the CDR3 is TGTGCCATCAGTGAGCCAGATGGCTACACCTTC.

The chain is built from TRBV5-1 and TRBJ1-1, with a possible D match to TRBD1 (5 bases). The CDR3 contains 14 residues. Trimming took off 0 bases at V and 4 bases at J, with 10 bases between the two ends. Looked up from germline, CDR1 is SGHRS and CDR2 is YFSETQ. The DNA of the CDR3 is TGCGCCAGCAGCTTGGGCTACAGGCTCACTGAAGCTTTCTTT. It codes for CASSLGYRLTEAFF.

The chain carries TRBV11-2 and TRBJ2-7; D is perhaps TRBD1 (5 bases). The CDR3 extends over 15 amino acids. Per the germline V gene, CDR1 is SGHAT and CDR2 is FQNNGV. Trimming took off 0 bases at V and 2 bases at J, with 11 bases between the two ends. The CDR3 coding sequence is TGTGCCAGCAGCTTAGAAGTGACAGTCCCCTACGAGCAGTACTTC. Protein sequence: CASSLEVTVPYEQYF.

Only a few counts were recorded for this clone. J is TRBJ1-2 and V is TRBV5-5, with D tentatively TRBD1 (6 bases). CDR1 is SGHKS, CDR2 YYEKEE, per germline (reference sequence). The CDR3 is 18 amino acids. V dropped 4 bases and J dropped 5 bases, with 27 bases sitting between them. The DNA for the CDR3 is TGTGCCAGCAGCCGGGGGGAGGACATCGCCCTCCAGGGGTATGGCTACACCTTC. Translation gives CASSRGEDIALQGYGYTF.

The chain is built from TRBV21-1 and TRBJ1-2; the table's D call, TRBD1, was not checked against the DNA. TRBV21-1 is a recognized pseudogene. This CDR3 comprises 22 residues. The CDR3 protein is CASSTRRDRGPPSFSETDGYTF. CDR3 in DNA: TGTGCCAGCAGCACTCGCCGGGACAGGGGCCCCCCATCTTTCTCTGAAACTGATGGCTACACCTTC.

The rearrangement uses TRBV7-8 and TRBJ2-7, with D maybe TRBD2 (6 bases). V was trimmed by 5 bases and J by 4 bases, leaving 30 bases between them. Germline loops: CDR1 SGHVS, CDR2 FQNEAQ. CDR3 length: 19 residues. The CDR3: CASSTRTTRRRDRLYEQYF. The CDR3, as DNA: TGTGCCAGCAGCACCAGGACCACGAGGCGGCGGGATAGGCTATACGAGCAGTACTTC.